This TCR beta chain is drawn from a study of early stage breast cancer tumors. Whole-study results and caveats: Compared with adjacent normal breast tissue, tumors showed roughly 2.4-fold greater T cell density and higher clonality.

Comment on this clone: The antigen is unknown.

V was pared by 0 bases and J by 9 bases, with 18 bases between. The CDR3 length is 15 residues. Germline lookup yields CDR1 SQVTM and CDR2 ANQGSEA. Blood replicates held 0.5 ug DNA, tumor or normal breast roughly 1.5 ug, two each. Libraries were prepared by immunoSEQ multiplex PCR; TCRdb keeps only in-frame clonotypes and omits some of them. The table includes 25,000 to 35,000 clones, around three quarters detected once. The chain links TRBV29-1 to TRBJ2-1; D is possibly TRBD2 (6 bases). The source is a person aged 50 to 59 with breast cancer. Sequenced sample: blood. The DNA for the CDR3 is TGCAGCGTTGAAGATGGTGAGACTAGTTATACTGAGCAGTTCTTC. It is translated as CSVEDGETSYTEQFF.